The 32 T cell receptor beta chains listed next were all sequenced from one sample in a study of human T cells and chemical hapten exposure. TCRdb reanalysed the RACE reads using MiXCR and keeps one entry per CDR3 protein. In the table there are 79,000 or so distinct CDR3 sequences, around a third of which are singletons. Time point described: patch test 1, 2 weeks after DPC sensitization. The treatment is: therapeutic diphenylcyclopropenone sensitization with weekly scalp DPC. This specimen consisted of whole blood, obtained in connection with sensitization to the hapten diphenylcyclopropenone (DPC). All receptors derive from a man aged 35-49 years with alopecia areata. Some clones in this sample may be carry-over from other donors' samples.

The V and J genes are TRBV11-2 and TRBJ1-1; D is perhaps TRBD1 (6 bases). The CDR3 runs to 17 residues. V was clipped by 7 bases and J by 1 base, with 22 bases between them. The germline V gene encodes CDR1 SGHAT and CDR2 FQNNGV. The DNA for the CDR3 is TGTGCCAGCACACTTCTTCCCAAAACAGGGAAGAACACTGAAGCTTTCTTT. Translating it yields CASTLLPKTGKNTEAFF.

The CDR3 loop is CASSFTDYNSPLHF. The CDR3 nucleotides read TGCGCCAGCAGCTTCACAGATTATAATTCACCCCTCCACTTT. This chain connects TRBV5-1 to TRBJ1-6; D remains ambiguous. CDR3 length equals 14 residues. Germline CDR1 reads SGHRS; CDR2 reads YFSETQ. V gave up 2 bases and J gave up 4 bases, with 7 bases separating them. Drawing the rest from reference TRBV5-1 and TRBJ1-6, the complete variable domain is KAGVTQTPRYLIKTRGQQVTLSCSPISGHRSVSWYQQTPGQGLQFLFEYFSETQRNKGNFPGRFSGRQFSNSRSEMNVSTLELGDSALYLCASSFTDYNSPLHFGNGTRLTVT.

This clonotype was detected ten times or more. The V and J genes are TRBV4-3 and TRBJ2-7, with 9 bases identical to TRBD2. V gave up 2 bases and J gave up 6 bases; unmatched junction bases: 2. Per germline, CDR1 LGHNA and CDR2 YSLEER. The CDR3 sequence is 13 residues long. The CDR3 protein is CASSQWTSAEQYF. The CDR3 bases are TGCGCCAGCAGCCAATGGACTAGCGCCGAGCAGTACTTC.

This clonotype has more than one count but fewer than ten. The chain combines TRBV14 with TRBJ2-1; D might be TRBD1 (5 bases). Trimming removed 4 bases from V and 4 bases from J, with 8 bases in between. The CDR3 length is 13 residues. Germline CDR1 and CDR2: SGHDN and FVKESK. CDR3: CASSRWTYNEQFF. CDR3 in DNA: TGTGCCAGCAGCCGTTGGACATACAATGAGCAGTTCTTC.

V usage is TRBV7-2 and J usage is TRBJ2-2; D possibly uses TRBD1 or TRBD2 (5 bases each). This CDR3 is built from 15 residues. Germline V lookup: CDR1 SGHTA, CDR2 FQGNSA. Deletions cut 1 base from V and 1 base from J, with 7 bases between. The CDR3 coding sequence is TGTGCCAGCAGCTTAGTGGGGGTGAACACCGGGGAGCTGTTTTTT. Its translation: CASSLVGVNTGELFF.

This sequence joins TRBV21-1 and TRBJ2-7; the table's D call, TRBD2, was not checked against the DNA. TRBV21-1 is shown as a pseudogene. This CDR3 contains 16 residues. Here the CDR3 reads CASSNRASGFSYEQYF. CDR3 nucleotides: TGTGCCAGCAGCAATCGGGCTAGCGGGTTCTCCTACGAGCAGTACTTC.

This clonotype was observed a handful of times. This sequence joins TRBV10-3 and TRBJ1-1, with D perhaps matching TRBD1 (6 bases). V lost 11 bases and J lost 3, with 13 bases in between. CDR3 size: 12 residues. Germline V gene lookup returns CDR1 ENHRY and CDR2 SYGVKD. CDR3 bases: TGTGCCGCGGGACATCTGGACACTGAAGCTTTCTTT. Encoded protein: CAAGHLDTEAFF.

CDR3 region: CASSLEAGGRNIQYF. CDR3 coding DNA: TGTGCCAGCAGCTTAGAAGCGGGAGGAAGAAACATTCAGTACTTC. The genes are TRBV7-2 and TRBJ2-4; 9 nucleotides match TRBD2. CDR1 and CDR2 (germline): SGHTA, FQGNSA. The V gene end was trimmed by 1 base and the J gene end by 6 bases; junction bases not matched to a gene: 4. This CDR3 has 15 residues.

DNA of the CDR3: TGTGCCAGCCCGCGGGTCGGGCAGCCCCAGCATTTT. Protein: CASPRVGQPQHF. This sequence joins TRBV28 and TRBJ1-5; D remains unclear. The germline CDR1 and CDR2 sequences are MDHEN and SYDVKM. CDR3 size: 12 residues. Trimming removed 8 bases from V and 7 bases from J, with 12 bases in between.

The chain joins TRBV5-6 to TRBJ2-1; 8 bases match TRBD2. The CDR3 is 15 residues long. V was pared by 4 bases and J by 6 bases, with 9 bases of the junction left unmatched. Germline V gene data show CDR1 as SGHDT and CDR2 as YYEEEE. CDR3 amino acids: CASSKESGTSNEQFF. The CDR3 DNA sequence: TGTGCCAGCAGCAAAGAATCCGGGACTAGCAATGAGCAGTTCTTC.

This clonotype was picked up a small number of times. The rearrangement uses TRBV5-4 and TRBJ2-3, with 9 bases lining up with TRBD2. CDR1 SGHNT and CDR2 YYREEE come from the germline V gene (reference sequence). Losses at the gene ends were 10 bases for V and 4 bases for J; bases not matched to a gene: 10. The CDR3 extends over 14 amino acids. The CDR3 here is CALGLAGKPDTQYF. In DNA, the CDR3 is TGTGCCCTGGGGCTAGCGGGAAAACCAGATACGCAGTATTTT.

This clonotype came up a few times. The gene calls are TRBV2 and TRBJ2-5; 7 bases line up with TRBD1. Per the germline V gene, CDR1 is SNHLY and CDR2 is FYNNEI. J gave up 2 bases and V 0 bases, and 6 bases lay outside the gene matches. The CDR3 is 16 amino acids. The CDR3 loop is CASSEALSGQQETQYF. In DNA form, the CDR3 reads TGTGCCAGCAGTGAAGCTCTATCGGGACAGCAAGAGACCCAGTACTTC.

This chain links TRBV10-2 with TRBJ1-5, with D hard to call. V shed 1 base and J shed 5 bases, with 3 bases lying between them. Per germline, CDR1 WSHSY and CDR2 SAAADI. This CDR3 has 12 amino acids. This CDR3 is CASSEFHQPQHF. CDR3 coding DNA: TGCGCCAGCAGTGAGTTTCATCAGCCCCAGCATTTT.

The gene calls are TRBV6-2 or TRBV6-3 and TRBJ2-5, with TRBD1 identical over 11 bases. The CDR3 sequence is 15 residues long. Per germline, CDR1 MNHEY and CDR2 SVGEGT. With 2 bases clipped from V and 4 bases from J, the junction kept 3 bases outside the gene matches. The CDR3 bases are TGTGCCAGCAGTTACACCGGGACAGGGGGAGAGACCCAGTACTTC. Translated: CASSYTGTGGETQYF.

This clonotype was observed a few times. The chain's CDR3 is CASSLLAPGSNQPQHF. CDR3 nucleotide sequence: TGTGCCAGCAGCTTATTGGCACCCGGGAGCAATCAGCCCCAGCATTTT. The V gene is TRBV7-8, the J gene TRBJ1-5; no firm D call. The CDR3 sequence is 16 residues long. V lost 2 bases to trimming and J lost 1 base, with 12 bases between them. Germline CDR1 is SGHVS and CDR2 is FQNEAQ.

This chain links TRBV10-3 with TRBJ2-3; perhaps TRBD1 as D (6 bases). CDR1 and CDR2 from the germline V gene are ENHRY and SYGVKD. Trimming took 3 bases from V and 4 from J, leaving 8 bases between them. The CDR3 sequence is 13 residues long. CDR3 nucleotides: TGTGCCATCAGTGACCAGGGGTCAGATACGCAGTATTTT. As protein: CAISDQGSDTQYF.

The chain combines TRBV12-3 or TRBV12-4 with TRBJ2-3; 9 positions match TRBD2. The CDR3 is 15 residues long. With 5 bases clipped from V and 11 bases from J, the junction kept 14 bases outside the gene matches. CDR3 nucleotide sequence: TGTGCCAGCAGTCCCCTGGGGCGGGAGGGCCACTGGCAGTATTTT. This codes for CASSPLGREGHWQYF.

The chain joins TRBV7-3 to TRBJ2-6, with 7 bases identical to TRBD2. Germline trimming cut 4 bases from V and 1 base from J; bases unmatched to any gene: 7. This CDR3 is built from 17 residues. CDR1 is SGHTA, CDR2 FQGTGA, per germline. CDR3 bases: TGTGCCAGCAGCTCGAGCTCAGCGGGATCTGGGGCCAACGTCCTGACTTTC. This encodes CASSSSSAGSGANVLTF.

The chain couples TRBV7-3 to TRBJ2-3; the D gene could be TRBD1 or TRBD2 (5 bases each). The length of the CDR3 is 15 residues. The germline V gene has CDR1 SGHTA and CDR2 FQGTGA. The V end was cut by 1 base, the J end by 2 bases, with 10 bases between. In DNA form, the CDR3 reads TGTGCCAGCAGCTTAATTGGGGGTCCCACAGATACGCAGTATTTT. Amino acids: CASSLIGGPTDTQYF.

V and J are TRBV21-1 and TRBJ2-7. TRBV21-1 counts as a pseudogene. The CDR3 has 15 amino acids. The CDR3 loop is CASTQGTTEDYEQYF. CDR3 sequence (DNA): TGTGCCAGCACCCAAGGAACAACCGAAGACTACGAGCAGTACTTC.

This clonotype has a handful of counts. The chain uses TRBV12-3 or TRBV12-4 and TRBJ2-7; 8 positions match TRBD1. The junction had 9 bases not matched to a gene; V was cut back by 6 bases and J by 5 bases. The CDR3 is 14 residues long. The CDR3 spells CASSRARTGNEQYF. CDR3 nucleotide sequence: TGTGCCAGCAGCCGGGCCCGGACAGGGAACGAGCAGTACTTC.

The V call is TRBV7-9, the J call TRBJ2-1; D call uncertain. The CDR3 has 12 amino acids. V lost 3 bases to trimming and J lost 9 bases, with 9 bases between them. Germline V CDR1 and CDR2: SEHNR, FQNEAQ (reference sequence). The CDR3 here is CASSFEIGEQFF. The CDR3 DNA reads as TGTGCCAGCAGCTTTGAAATAGGTGAGCAGTTCTTC.

V usage is TRBV12-3 or TRBV12-4 and J usage is TRBJ2-1; TRBD2 matches at 8 bases. The J segment lost 13 bases and the V segment lost 2 bases, leaving 7 bases of the junction unmatched. The CDR3 runs 13 residues. In DNA form, the CDR3 reads TGTGCCAGCAGTTTAACCGGGAGGGCGGGTCAGTTCTTC. It yields the protein CASSLTGRAGQFF.

This clonotype has only a few counts. The chain links TRBV9 to TRBJ1-1, with D perhaps TRBD1 (6 bases). CDR3 size: 15 residues. V lost 2 bases and J 1 base, leaving 12 bases between the germline ends. The V gene's germline CDR1 is SGDLS and CDR2 YYNGEE. CDR3 in DNA: TGTGCCAGCAGCGTGAGTCAGGGGCGGAACACTGAAGCTTTCTTT. Amino acid sequence: CASSVSQGRNTEAFF.

This clonotype turned up a few times. The chain employs TRBV28 and TRBJ2-5, with TRBD1 identical over 8 bases. J lost 5 bases, V lost 6 bases, and 14 bases had no gene match. The CDR3 has 16 amino acids. Germline V gives CDR1 MDHEN, CDR2 SYDVKM. CDR3 in amino acids: CASSPRRGRGPETQYF. DNA of the CDR3: TGTGCCAGCAGCCCCAGGCGGGGCAGGGGGCCGGAGACCCAGTACTTC.

The V and J genes are TRBV27 and TRBJ2-3, with 11 bases matching TRBD2. Germline values: CDR1 MNHEY, CDR2 SMNVEV (reference sequence). J lost 2 bases, V lost 5 bases, and 12 bases had no gene match. This CDR3 has 18 residues. The chain's CDR3 is CASSLTAGTSGLTDTQYF. The CDR3 region has the DNA TGTGCCAGCAGTCTTACCGCCGGGACTAGCGGACTCACAGATACGCAGTATTTT.

This clonotype was counted a few times. The V call is TRBV27, the J call TRBJ1-4; D is undetermined. V was cut by 3 bases and J by 7 bases, with 12 bases left in between. Germline lookup yields CDR1 MNHEY and CDR2 SMNVEV (reference sequence). This CDR3 contains 14 residues. As DNA, the CDR3 is TGTGCCAGCAGTTTGGTAGGGATGGGTGAAAAACTGTTTTTT. It is translated as CASSLVGMGEKLFF.

This clonotype has a handful of counts. The V call is TRBV12-3 or TRBV12-4, the J call TRBJ2-4; D perhaps matches TRBD1 (5 bases). The CDR3 is made up of 17 amino acids. V was shortened by 3 bases and J by 4 bases, with 19 bases between the two germline ends. The CDR3 loop reads CASSLGAGLRHKNIQYF. The CDR3, as DNA: TGTGCCAGCAGTTTGGGCGCAGGGTTAAGACATAAAAACATTCAGTACTTC.

This clonotype showed up just a few times. The V gene is TRBV29-1, the J gene TRBJ2-1; either TRBD1 or TRBD2 may supply D (6 bases each). Germline V gene sequence: CDR1 SQVTM, CDR2 ANQGSEA. V lost 5 bases to trimming and J lost 9 bases, with 11 bases between them. This CDR3 is 11 amino acids long. CDR3 region: CSVTPGAEQFF. CDR3 sequence (DNA): TGCAGCGTTACACCGGGGGCTGAGCAGTTCTTC.

The chain links TRBV20-1 to TRBJ2-7; 9 positions match TRBD1. CDR1 and CDR2 (germline): DFQATT, SNEGSKA (reference sequence). V was clipped by 5 bases and J by 6 bases; unmatched bases: 11. The length of the CDR3 is 14 residues. This CDR3 is CSAYRDRVLGEQYF. The CDR3 DNA follows: TGCAGTGCTTACCGGGACAGGGTCTTAGGCGAGCAGTACTTC.

This clonotype was seen only a few times. This chain links TRBV20-1 with TRBJ2-3; 7 positions match TRBD2. The CDR3 spans 14 residues. V lost 5 bases, J lost 0 bases, and 5 bases stayed unmatched. Germline V gene data show CDR1 as DFQATT and CDR2 as SNEGSKA (reference sequence). The CDR3 region has the DNA TGCAGTGCTGGGACTACCACCAGCACAGATACGCAGTATTTT. Translation: CSAGTTTSTDTQYF.

In its sample, this clonotype was seen a few times. The chain recombines TRBV19 with TRBJ2-1; D tentatively fits TRBD1 or TRBD2 (6 bases each). This CDR3 comprises 13 residues. From germline, CDR1 is LNHDA and CDR2 SQIVND (reference sequence). With 7 bases removed from V and 4 bases from J, the gap between germline ends came to 11 bases. CDR3 region: CASKGGPYNEQFF. The CDR3 DNA sequence: TGTGCCAGTAAGGGGGGACCTTACAATGAGCAGTTCTTC.